Listed here are 14 T cell receptor beta chains from one sample, sequenced in a study of CD8+CD57+ T cells in acquired aplastic anemia. Template material for TCR beta VDJ and CDR3 profiling consisted of genomic DNA. TCRdb re-analysed the reads in MiXCR, keeping a single row per CDR3 protein. There are about 81,000 distinct CDR3 sequences in the sample; around 42% occur only once, and approximately 70% lies in the top ten. The material sequenced was sorted CD4+, CD8+, or CD8+CD57+ T cells (not recorded which) from PBMCs. These receptors were obtained from a human donor in good health, serving as a control.

This clonotype has a handful of counts. This chain links TRBV7-9 with TRBJ1-4; 7 bases are a match to TRBD1. With 3 bases clipped from V and 7 bases from J, the junction kept 8 bases outside the gene matches. CDR1 is SEHNR and CDR2 is FQNEAQ in the germline V gene (reference sequence). The CDR3 is made up of 15 amino acids. CDR3 protein: CASSFETGRGEKLFF. For the CDR3, the DNA is TGTGCCAGCAGCTTTGAGACAGGGCGAGGTGAAAAACTGTTTTTT.

Concerning this clonotype itself: Here the CDR3 omits its conserved ending phenylalanine or tryptophan, so a read error is the likely source. The V and J genes are TRBV5-1 and TRBJ1-1; maybe TRBD1 (5 bases). V was clipped by 5 bases and J by 4 bases, with 9 bases between them. Germline CDR1 reads SGHRS; CDR2 reads YFSETQ. The CDR3 spans 12 residues. CDR3 residues: CASRSGSTEAFL. CDR3 DNA sequence: TGCGCCAGCAGATCAGGGTCCACTGAAGCTTTCCTT.

This clonotype was seen at least ten times. J is TRBJ1-1 and V is TRBV9; D gene uncertain. The CDR3 runs to 14 residues. CDR1 and CDR2 (germline): SGDLS, YYNGEE. Trimming removed 0 bases at V and 6 bases at J, with 12 bases between. The CDR3: CASSVGSGGSEAFF. The CDR3 DNA sequence: TGTGCCAGCAGCGTAGGGTCAGGCGGTTCTGAAGCTTTCTTT.

This clonotype was seen only once. Possible read error: a much larger clone is one base away. V and J are TRBV19 and TRBJ2-1; maybe TRBD2 (6 bases). Per germline, CDR1 LNHDA and CDR2 SQIVND (reference sequence). V lost 5 bases and J 6 bases, leaving 17 bases between the germline ends. The CDR3 spans 15 residues. The CDR3 coding sequence is TGTGCCAGTAGTGGGGCAGGGACTTCTTCCAATGAGCAGTTCTTC. Translating gives CASSGAGTSSNEQFF.

This clonotype was recorded many times. The J gene is TRBJ2-1, the V gene TRBV15; D is possibly TRBD2 (5 bases). Germline V gene data show CDR1 as LNHNV and CDR2 as YYDKDF (reference sequence). This CDR3 is 17 amino acids long. V was trimmed by 0 bases and J by 2 bases, leaving 14 bases between them. The DNA of the CDR3 is TGTGCCACCAGCAGAGAATCGGGATCTAGAACCTACAATGAGCAGTTCTTC. As protein: CATSRESGSRTYNEQFF.

The chain carries TRBV5-5 and TRBJ1-1, with 7 positions matching TRBD1. J lost 0 bases, V lost 2 bases, and 4 bases had no gene match. Germline-derived CDR1 and CDR2 are SGHKS and YYEKEE (reference sequence). The CDR3 contains 15 residues. The CDR3 DNA reads as TGTGCCAGCAGCTTCTACAGGGGCATGAACACTGAAGCTTTCTTT. Residues: CASSFYRGMNTEAFF.

This clonotype was seen many times. The chain links TRBV5-6 to TRBJ1-6; 10 nucleotides line up with TRBD1. V was pared by 3 bases and J by 9 bases, with 6 bases of the junction left unmatched. CDR1 is SGHDT, CDR2 YYEEEE, per germline. The CDR3 sequence is 15 residues long. The CDR3 sequence: CASSSGTGASSPLHF. In nucleotides, the CDR3 is TGTGCCAGCAGCTCCGGGACAGGGGCATCTTCACCCCTCCACTTT.

There are many counts of this clonotype. The rearrangement joins TRBV10-1 to TRBJ2-2; either TRBD1 or TRBD2 may fit D (5 bases each). Per the germline V gene, CDR1 is WNHNN and CDR2 is SYGVQD (reference sequence). V was shortened by 6 bases and J by 2 bases, with 13 bases between the two germline ends. The CDR3 runs to 15 residues. The CDR3 coding sequence is TGCGCCAGCAGCCACCGGGGACCTAACACCGGGGAGCTGTTTTTT. Its protein product is CASSHRGPNTGELFF.

This clonotype has more than one count but fewer than ten. The genes are TRBV24-1 and TRBJ2-5, with 12 nucleotides matching TRBD1. Germline V gives CDR1 KGHDR, CDR2 SFDVKD. The CDR3 loop spans 14 amino acids. Losses at the gene ends were 4 bases for V and 11 bases for J; bases not matched to a gene: 7. The CDR3 protein is CATSEWDRGPEQYF. The CDR3 bases are TGTGCCACCAGTGAATGGGACAGGGGGCCAGAGCAGTACTTC.

Notes on this clonotype: One base away lies a much larger clone, so this may be a sequencing read error. The chain recombines TRBV7-2 with TRBJ2-5, with 9 bases lining up with TRBD2. V dropped 5 bases and J dropped 4; count of bases not matched to a gene: 5. Germline V gene data show CDR1 as SGHTA and CDR2 as FQGNSA. This CDR3 contains 14 residues. In nucleotides, the CDR3 is TGTGCCAGCAGCCCGGGACTAGCAGGAGAGACCCAGTACTTC. Encoded protein: CASSPGLAGETQYF. Full variable domain (missing parts from reference TRBV7-2 and TRBJ2-5): GAGVSQSPSNKVTEKGKDVELRCDPISGHTALYWYRQSLGQGLEFLIYFQGNSAPDKSGLPSDRFSAERTGGSVSTLTIQRTQQEDSAVYLCASSPGLAGETQYFGPGTRLLVL.

J is TRBJ1-2 and V is TRBV2; 11 bases are a match to TRBD1. Unmatched junction bases numbered 9, after V lost 11 bases and J lost 4 bases. Per germline, CDR1 SNHLY and CDR2 FYNNEI. CDR3 length: 14 residues. CDR3 protein: CAGGGTGGSYGYTF. DNA of the CDR3: TGTGCCGGGGGGGGGACAGGGGGAAGCTATGGCTACACCTTC.

There are a few counts of this clonotype. This rearrangement joins TRBV24-1 to TRBJ2-7; tentative D call: TRBD1 (6 bases). Germline V lookup: CDR1 KGHDR, CDR2 SFDVKD. Trimming took off 3 bases at V and 3 bases at J, with 14 bases between the two ends. The CDR3 extends over 15 amino acids. DNA for the CDR3: TGTGCCACCAGTGATCCACGAGGGGGATACTACGAGCAGTACTTC. Translated, it gives CATSDPRGGYYEQYF.

Details on this clonotype: A read error may explain this, as a much larger clone is one base away. The rearrangement uses TRBV24-1 and TRBJ2-2; D perhaps matches TRBD1 (6 bases). CDR3 length: 18 amino acids. The germline gives CDR1 KGHDR, CDR2 SFDVKD. CDR3 region: CATSDLRVRGQNTEELFF. CDR3 in DNA: TGTGCCACCAGTGATTTGCGTGTTAGAGGACAGAACACCGAGGAGCTGTTTTTT.

This clonotype occurred many times. The V call is TRBV6-1, the J call TRBJ1-2; D remains ambiguous. The CDR3 extends over 15 amino acids. Germline CDR1 and CDR2: MNHNS and SASEGT. The germline V and J ends were trimmed by 0 bases and 4 bases, with 12 bases remaining between them. CDR3 protein: CASSEAPAGSYGYTF. The DNA of the CDR3 is TGTGCCAGCAGTGAAGCGCCGGCGGGGAGCTATGGCTACACCTTC.